One and the same sample provided the 11 T cell receptor beta chains below, sequenced in a study of blood T cell repertoires in COVID-19. This table comes from immunoSEQ multiplex PCR, and its TCRdb copy is limited to in-frame clones, with some not included. The sample includes approximately 170,000 clones, around 82% of them seen just once. Specimen: PBMCs or T cells enriched from blood (not recorded which). Receptors were obtained from a woman in her fifties or sixties in a cohort exposed to, infected with or recovered from COVID-19 (not recorded which).

This clone appeared a single time. This chain joins TRBV3-1 (or the pseudogene TRBV3-2) and TRBJ1-2; D possibly corresponds to TRBD1 (5 bases). CDR1 and CDR2 (germline): LGHDT, YNNKEL (reference sequence). The V end lost 4 bases, the J end lost 1 base, and 13 bases lay between the germline ends. The CDR3 is 15 residues long. CDR3 amino acids: CASSLGTDLNYGYTF. The CDR3 DNA follows: TGTGCCAGCAGCCTCGGGACTGATCTTAACTATGGCTACACCTTC.

CDR3 in amino acids: CASRRLAENTDTQYF. The CDR3, as DNA: TGTGCCAGCAGGCGACTAGCGGAGAACACAGATACGCAGTATTTT. This sequence joins TRBV2 and TRBJ2-3, with 9 bases that match TRBD2. This CDR3 contains 15 residues. The J segment lost 2 bases and the V segment lost 6 bases, leaving 6 bases of the junction unmatched. Germline values: CDR1 SNHLY, CDR2 FYNNEI.

The V and J genes are TRBV5-4 and TRBJ1-2; 10 nucleotides line up with TRBD1. J gave up 6 bases and V 0 bases, and 2 bases lay outside the gene matches. The length of the CDR3 is 14 residues. The germline V gene has CDR1 SGHNT and CDR2 YYREEE (reference sequence). Here the CDR3 reads CASSLGDRGNGYTF. CDR3 nucleotides: TGTGCCAGCAGCTTGGGGGACAGGGGCAATGGCTACACCTTC.

This clone was recorded a few times. This rearrangement joins TRBV15 to TRBJ2-1; D may be TRBD1 (6 bases). CDR3 length: 15 residues. Trimming pared 1 base from V and 5 bases from J, leaving 12 bases between. Looked up from germline, CDR1 is LNHNV and CDR2 is YYDKDF (reference sequence). The CDR3 sequence: CATSRASDSHNEQFF. Written as DNA, the CDR3 is TGTGCCACCAGCAGAGCGTCGGACAGCCACAATGAGCAGTTCTTC.

V usage is TRBV28 and J usage is TRBJ1-1; 9 bases map to TRBD1. This CDR3 has 15 amino acids. Germline V gene data show CDR1 as MDHEN and CDR2 as SYDVKM. The V segment lost 5 bases and the J segment 4 bases; nucleotides outside the gene matches: 8. The CDR3 reads CASSRKGQGTTEAFF. The CDR3, as DNA: TGTGCCAGCAGTCGCAAAGGACAGGGGACCACTGAAGCTTTCTTT.

The V gene is TRBV27, the J gene TRBJ2-2; 13 bases align to TRBD2. The CDR3 extends over 17 amino acids. V was pared by 6 bases and J by 7 bases, with 11 bases of the junction left unmatched. Looked up from germline, CDR1 is MNHEY and CDR2 is SMNVEV (reference sequence). CDR3 protein: CASRRSLAGGLSGELFF. The DNA of the CDR3 is TGTGCCAGCAGACGCTCACTAGCGGGGGGGTTAAGCGGGGAGCTGTTTTTT.

This clone came up many times. The genes are TRBV10-1 and TRBJ1-2; 8 bases are shared with TRBD1. The ends lost 10 bases at V and 3 bases at J; junction bases unmatched: 13. The length of the CDR3 is 15 residues. Germline CDR1 and CDR2: WNHNN and SYGVQD (reference sequence). CDR3 sequence: CATPPGQGWDYGYTF. The CDR3 nucleotides read TGCGCCACCCCACCCGGACAGGGTTGGGACTATGGCTACACCTTC.

The rearrangement joins TRBV10-2 to TRBJ1-5; D perhaps matches TRBD1 (6 bases). Deletions cut 6 bases from V and 1 base from J, with 13 bases between. Per germline, CDR1 WSHSY and CDR2 SAAADI. The CDR3 runs 15 residues. The CDR3 protein is CASRTGYGSNQPQHF. Written as DNA, the CDR3 is TGCGCCAGCAGAACAGGGTATGGGAGCAATCAGCCCCAGCATTTT.

This clone was counted a single time. This chain uses TRBV9 with TRBJ2-7; the D is unclear. Germline lookup yields CDR1 SGDLS and CDR2 YYNGEE. Trimming took off 0 bases at V and 6 bases at J, with 10 bases between the two ends. The CDR3 contains 13 residues. CDR3 sequence: CASSVEAGTEQYF. The CDR3 coding sequence is TGTGCCAGCAGCGTAGAGGCAGGCACCGAGCAGTACTTC.

V usage is TRBV14 and J usage is TRBJ2-1, with D tentatively TRBD2 (6 bases). CDR3 length equals 17 residues. In germline, CDR1 is SGHDN, CDR2 FVKESK. Trimming stripped 4 bases from V and 0 bases from J, with 16 bases between. The CDR3 here is CASSLDFSGTSYNEQFF. The CDR3 bases are TGTGCCAGCAGCCTGGACTTTAGCGGTACCTCCTACAATGAGCAGTTCTTC.

The chain uses TRBV11-2 and TRBJ2-1, with 10 bases lining up with TRBD2. The ends lost 8 bases at V and 7 bases at J; junction bases unmatched: 8. The CDR3 has 14 residues. Germline assignment: CDR1 SGHAT and CDR2 FQNNGV. The CDR3 DNA is TGTGCCAGCCCAGGGCTAGCGGGGGAAAATGAGCAGTTCTTC. This encodes CASPGLAGENEQFF.